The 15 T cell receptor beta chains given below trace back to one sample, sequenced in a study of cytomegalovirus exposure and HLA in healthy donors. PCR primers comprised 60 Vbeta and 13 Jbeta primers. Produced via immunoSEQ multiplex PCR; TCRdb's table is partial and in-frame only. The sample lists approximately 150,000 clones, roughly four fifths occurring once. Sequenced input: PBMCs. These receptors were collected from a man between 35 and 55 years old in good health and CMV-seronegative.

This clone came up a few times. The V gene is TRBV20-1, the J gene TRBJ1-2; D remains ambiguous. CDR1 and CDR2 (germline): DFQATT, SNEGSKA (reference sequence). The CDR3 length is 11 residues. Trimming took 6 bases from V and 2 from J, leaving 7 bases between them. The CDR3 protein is CSAPFNYGYTF. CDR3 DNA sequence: TGCAGTGCCCCCTTCAACTATGGCTACACCTTC.

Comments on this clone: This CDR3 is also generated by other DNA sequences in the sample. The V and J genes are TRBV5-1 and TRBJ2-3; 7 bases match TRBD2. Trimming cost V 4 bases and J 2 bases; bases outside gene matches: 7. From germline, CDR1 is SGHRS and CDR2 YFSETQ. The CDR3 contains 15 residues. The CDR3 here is CASSLRGTYTDTQYF. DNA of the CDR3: TGCGCCAGCAGCCTGCGGGGGACCTACACAGATACGCAGTATTTT.

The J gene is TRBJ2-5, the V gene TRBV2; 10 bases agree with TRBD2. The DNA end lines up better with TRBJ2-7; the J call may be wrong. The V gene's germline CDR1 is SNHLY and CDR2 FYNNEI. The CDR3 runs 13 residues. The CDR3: CASSATSGAEQYF. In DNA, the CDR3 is TGTGCCAGCAGTGCTACTAGCGGGGCCGAGCAGTACTTC.

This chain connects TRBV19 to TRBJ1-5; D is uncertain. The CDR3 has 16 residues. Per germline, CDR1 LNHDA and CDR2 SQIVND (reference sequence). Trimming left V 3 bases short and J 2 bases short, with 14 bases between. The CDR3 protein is CASSMFGVGGNQPQHF. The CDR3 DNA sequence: TGTGCCAGTAGTATGTTCGGGGTTGGGGGCAATCAGCCCCAGCATTTT.

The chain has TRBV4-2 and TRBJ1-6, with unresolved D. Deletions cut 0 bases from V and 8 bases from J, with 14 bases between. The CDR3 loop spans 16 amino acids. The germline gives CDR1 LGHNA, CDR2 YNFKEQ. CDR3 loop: CASSQDREVVDSPLHF. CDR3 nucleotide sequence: TGTGCCAGCAGCCAAGATCGAGAGGTGGTGGATTCACCCCTCCACTTT.

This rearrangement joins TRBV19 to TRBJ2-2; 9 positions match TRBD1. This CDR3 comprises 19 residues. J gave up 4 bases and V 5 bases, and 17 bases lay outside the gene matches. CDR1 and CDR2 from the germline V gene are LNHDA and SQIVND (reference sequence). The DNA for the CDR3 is TGTGCCAGTAGTGCCCCAGGTGGGGGACAGGGATCCGGCACCGGGGAGCTGTTTTTT. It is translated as CASSAPGGGQGSGTGELFF. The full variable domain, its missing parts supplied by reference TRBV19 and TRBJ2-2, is DGGITQSPKYLFRKEGQNVTLSCEQNLNHDAMYWYRQDPGQGLRLIYYSQIVNDFQKGDIAEGYSVSREKKESFPLTVTSAQKNPTAFYLCASSAPGGGQGSGTGELFFGEGSRLTVL.

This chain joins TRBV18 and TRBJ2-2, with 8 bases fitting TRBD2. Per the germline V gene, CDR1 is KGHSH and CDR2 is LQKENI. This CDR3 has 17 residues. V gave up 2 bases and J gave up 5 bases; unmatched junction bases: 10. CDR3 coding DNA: TGTGCCAGCTCACCAACAGTCACCCGGGAGGGAACCGGGGAGCTGTTTTTT. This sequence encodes CASSPTVTREGTGELFF.

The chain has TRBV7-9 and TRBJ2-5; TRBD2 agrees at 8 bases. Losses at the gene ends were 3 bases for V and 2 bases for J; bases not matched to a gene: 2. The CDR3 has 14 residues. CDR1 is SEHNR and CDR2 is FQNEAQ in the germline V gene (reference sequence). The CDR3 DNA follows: TGTGCCAGCAGCTTCGGGGGGGGACAAGAGACCCAGTACTTC. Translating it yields CASSFGGGQETQYF.

DNA of the CDR3: TGTGCCACCAGCAGAAATAGAGGAACCCCTGGAAACACCATATATTTT. Translated, it gives CATSRNRGTPGNTIYF. This chain links TRBV15 with TRBJ1-3; D not certain. The CDR3 covers 16 residues. The germline gives CDR1 LNHNV, CDR2 YYDKDF (reference sequence). V dropped 2 bases and J dropped 2 bases, with 13 bases sitting between them.

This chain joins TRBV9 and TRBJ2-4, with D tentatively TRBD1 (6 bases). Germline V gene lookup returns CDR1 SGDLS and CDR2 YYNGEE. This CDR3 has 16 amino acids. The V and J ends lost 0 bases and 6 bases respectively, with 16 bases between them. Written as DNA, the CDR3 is TGTGCCAGCAGCGTAGAAGGGGGACGTGATATAAACATTCAGTACTTC. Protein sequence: CASSVEGGRDINIQYF.

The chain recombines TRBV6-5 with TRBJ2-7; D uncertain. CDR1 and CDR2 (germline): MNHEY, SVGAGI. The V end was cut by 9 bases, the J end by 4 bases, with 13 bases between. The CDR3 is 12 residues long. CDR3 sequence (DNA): TGTGCCAGTTGGGCTAACCCGTACGAGCAGTACTTC. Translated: CASWANPYEQYF.

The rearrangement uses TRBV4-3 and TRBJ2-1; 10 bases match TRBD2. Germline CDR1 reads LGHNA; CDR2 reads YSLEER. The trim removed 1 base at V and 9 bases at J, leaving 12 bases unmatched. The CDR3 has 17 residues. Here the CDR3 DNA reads TGCGCCAGCAGCCAAGCGCGAGCGGGGGGGCCCAAGGTTGAGCAGTTCTTC. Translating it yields CASSQARAGGPKVEQFF.

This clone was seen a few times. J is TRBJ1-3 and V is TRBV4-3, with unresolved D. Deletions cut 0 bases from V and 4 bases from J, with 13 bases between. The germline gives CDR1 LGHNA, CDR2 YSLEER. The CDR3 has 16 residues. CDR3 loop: CASSQEGTGYGNTIYF. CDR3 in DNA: TGCGCCAGCAGCCAAGAGGGAACGGGATACGGAAACACCATATATTTT.

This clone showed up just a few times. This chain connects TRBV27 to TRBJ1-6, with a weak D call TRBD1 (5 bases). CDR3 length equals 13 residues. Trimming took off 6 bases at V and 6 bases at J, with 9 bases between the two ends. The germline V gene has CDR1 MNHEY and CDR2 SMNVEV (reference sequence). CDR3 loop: CASSERGNSPLHF. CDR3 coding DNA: TGTGCCAGCAGCGAAAGGGGTAATTCACCCCTCCACTTT.

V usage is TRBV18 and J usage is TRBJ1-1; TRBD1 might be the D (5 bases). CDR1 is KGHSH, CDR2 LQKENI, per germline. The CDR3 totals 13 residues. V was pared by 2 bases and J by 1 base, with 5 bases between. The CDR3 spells CASSPGQNTEAFF. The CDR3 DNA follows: TGTGCCAGCTCACCAGGACAGAACACTGAAGCTTTCTTT. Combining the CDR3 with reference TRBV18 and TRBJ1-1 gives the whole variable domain NAGVMQNPRHLVRRRGQEARLRCSPMKGHSHVYWYRQLPEEGLKFMVYLQKENIIDESGMPKERFSAEFPKEGPSILRIQQVVRGDSAAYFCASSPGQNTEAFFGQGTRLTVV.